This T cell receptor beta chain was obtained from a study of blood T cell repertoires in COVID-19. For the study at large: The origin of the acute and convalescent COVID-19 samples was the United States, Italy and Spain.

Source study methods: Reference gene primer amplification gave estimated nucleated cell counts. Assay: immunoSEQ multiplex PCR; the TCRdb copy retains only in-frame clones and omits some. V, J and clone size are those of that table, while D and trimming were read from the DNA. This sample carries hundreds of thousands of clones, roughly nine tenths of them seen once, and the ten largest clones take roughly 8.3%. CDR1 and CDR2 (germline): WNHNN, SYGVQD (reference sequence). The CDR3 extends over 16 amino acids. The junction had 3 bases not matched to a gene; V was cut back by 2 bases and J by 4 bases.

The gene calls are TRBV10-1 and TRBJ2-1; TRBD2 aligns across 12 bases. Specimen: peripheral blood. The origin of this receptor is a woman aged 50 to 65 with COVID-19, enrolled during active disease. In DNA, the CDR3 is TGCGCCAGCAGTGAGGGACTAGCGGGGCCTTACAATGAGCAGTTCTTC. The encoded protein is CASSEGLAGPYNEQFF.